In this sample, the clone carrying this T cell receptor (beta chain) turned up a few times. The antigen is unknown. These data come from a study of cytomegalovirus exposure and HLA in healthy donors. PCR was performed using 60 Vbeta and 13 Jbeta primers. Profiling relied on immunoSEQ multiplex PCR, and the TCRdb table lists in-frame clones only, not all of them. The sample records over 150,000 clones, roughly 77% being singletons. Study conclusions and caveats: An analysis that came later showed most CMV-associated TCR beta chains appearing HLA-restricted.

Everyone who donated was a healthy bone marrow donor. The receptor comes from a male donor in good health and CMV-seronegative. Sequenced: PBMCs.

CDR3 DNA: TGTGCCAGCAGCTTGAATACTAGCCCAGACGAGCAGTACTTC. It yields the protein CASSLNTSPDEQYF. V is TRBV7-9 and J is TRBJ2-7, with a weak D call TRBD2 (6 bases). CDR1 is SEHNR and CDR2 is FQNEAQ in the germline V gene (reference sequence). V was trimmed by 3 bases and J by 5 bases, leaving 14 bases between them. The CDR3 consists of 14 residues.